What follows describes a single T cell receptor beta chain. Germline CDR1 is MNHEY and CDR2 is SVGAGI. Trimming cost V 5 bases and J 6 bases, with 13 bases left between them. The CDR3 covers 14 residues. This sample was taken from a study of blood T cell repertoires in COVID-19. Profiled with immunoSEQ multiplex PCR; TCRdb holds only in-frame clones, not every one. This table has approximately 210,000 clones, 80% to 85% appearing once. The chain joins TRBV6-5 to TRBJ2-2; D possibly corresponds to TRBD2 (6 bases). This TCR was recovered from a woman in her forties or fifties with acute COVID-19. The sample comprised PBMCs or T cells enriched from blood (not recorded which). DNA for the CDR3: TGTGCCAGCAGTCGGACTATTCTTGCCGGGGAGCTGTTTTTT. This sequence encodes CASSRTILAGELFF.